This TCR beta chain originates from a study of OX40 agonist ivuxolimab in advanced cancers. About the research overall: Patients undergoing dose escalation presented with hepatocellular carcinoma, melanoma, renal cell or head and neck cancer.

Patients with autoimmune history or systemic immunosuppression were excluded. Using immunoSEQ multiplex PCR, the repertoire was profiled, and TCRdb retains in-frame clones only, with some absent. The table shows over 50,000 clones, with approximately 91% occurring only once. Trimming left V 0 bases short and J 1 base short, with 2 bases between. CDR3 length: 13 amino acids. In germline, CDR1 is SGHKS, CDR2 YYEKEE (reference sequence). The genes are TRBV5-5 and TRBJ1-5, with unresolved D. This clonotype originated in an adult with an advanced solid tumor such as melanoma, head and neck, liver or kidney cancer. Sequenced here: CD4+ or CD8+ T cells sorted from blood, sampled in a trial of the OX40 agonist ivuxolimab. CDR3 nucleotide sequence: TGTGCCAGCAGCTTGGCCAGCAATCAGCCCCAGCATTTT. It codes for CASSLASNQPQHF.